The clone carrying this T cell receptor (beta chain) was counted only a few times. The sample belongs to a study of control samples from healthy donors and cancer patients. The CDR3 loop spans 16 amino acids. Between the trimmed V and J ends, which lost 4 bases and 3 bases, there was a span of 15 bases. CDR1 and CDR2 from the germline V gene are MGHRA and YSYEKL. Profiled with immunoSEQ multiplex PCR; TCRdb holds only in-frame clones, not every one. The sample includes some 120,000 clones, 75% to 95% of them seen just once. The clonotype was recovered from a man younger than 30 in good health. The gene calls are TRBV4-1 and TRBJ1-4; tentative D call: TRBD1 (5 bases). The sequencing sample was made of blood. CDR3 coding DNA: TGCGCCAGCAGCCCCAAAGGGGCAGAAGCTAATGAAAAACTGTTTTTT. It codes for CASSPKGAEANEKLFF.